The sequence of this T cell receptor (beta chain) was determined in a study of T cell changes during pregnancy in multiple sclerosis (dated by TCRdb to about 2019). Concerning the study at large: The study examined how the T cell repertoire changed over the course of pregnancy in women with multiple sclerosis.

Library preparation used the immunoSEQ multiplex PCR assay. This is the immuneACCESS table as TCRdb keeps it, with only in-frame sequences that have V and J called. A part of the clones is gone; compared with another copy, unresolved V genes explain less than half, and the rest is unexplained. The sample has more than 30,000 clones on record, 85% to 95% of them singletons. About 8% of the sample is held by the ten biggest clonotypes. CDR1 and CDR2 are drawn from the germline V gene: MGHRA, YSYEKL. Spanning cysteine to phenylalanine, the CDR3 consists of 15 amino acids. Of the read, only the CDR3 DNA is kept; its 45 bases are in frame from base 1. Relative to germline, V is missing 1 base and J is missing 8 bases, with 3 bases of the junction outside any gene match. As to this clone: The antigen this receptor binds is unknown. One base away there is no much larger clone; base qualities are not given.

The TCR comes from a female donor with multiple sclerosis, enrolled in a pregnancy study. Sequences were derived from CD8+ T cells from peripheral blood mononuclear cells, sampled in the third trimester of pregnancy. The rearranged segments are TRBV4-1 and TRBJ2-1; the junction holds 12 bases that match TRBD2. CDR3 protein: CASSQVASGGDEQFF. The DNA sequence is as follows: TGCGCCAGCAGCCAAGTGGCTAGCGGGGGGGATGAGCAGTTCTTC.